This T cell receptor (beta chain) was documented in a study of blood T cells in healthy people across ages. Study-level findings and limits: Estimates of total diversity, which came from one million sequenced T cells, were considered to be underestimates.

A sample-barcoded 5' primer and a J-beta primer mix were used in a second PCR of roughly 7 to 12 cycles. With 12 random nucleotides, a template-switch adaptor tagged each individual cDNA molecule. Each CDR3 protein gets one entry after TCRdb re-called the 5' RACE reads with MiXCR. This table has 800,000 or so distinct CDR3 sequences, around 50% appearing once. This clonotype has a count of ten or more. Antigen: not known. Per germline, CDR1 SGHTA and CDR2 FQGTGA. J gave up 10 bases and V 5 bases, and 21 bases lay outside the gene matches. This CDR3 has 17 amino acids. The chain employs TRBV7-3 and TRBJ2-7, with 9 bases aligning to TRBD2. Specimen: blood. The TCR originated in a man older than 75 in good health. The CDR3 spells CASSLSREREDRETQYF. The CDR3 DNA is TGTGCCAGCAGCCTATCGAGGGAGCGGGAGGATAGGGAAACCCAGTACTTC.